The clone carrying this TCR beta chain is a singleton in its sample. Its antigen is undetermined. This sample stems from a study of T-cell memory formation after mild COVID-19. Study-wide results and caveats: Clones contracting across day 15 to 85 had a balanced CD4/CD8 profile; later expanding clones leaned CD4+. The CD4+ clones that contracted clustered mainly within CM and EM, and the CD8+ clones concentrated in EMRA. Nothing showed for sure that second-wave clones peaking on day 37 were SARS-CoV-2 specific. There were some responding clones in pre-infection memory, which suggested that cross-reactive memory had joined.

A single record per CDR3 protein comes from TCRdb applying MiXCR to the 5' RACE reads. The sample has hundreds of thousands of distinct CDR3 sequences, about a sixth seen once. Deletions cut 2 bases from V and 1 base from J, with 13 bases between. The length of the CDR3 is 16 residues. CDR1 SGHTA and CDR2 FQGNSA come from the germline V gene. The chain has TRBV7-2 and TRBJ2-3; D not certain. Source material: PBMCs or a T cell subset sorted from them (not recorded which). The clonotype originates from a young man who had mild COVID-19 (a few samples of this study predate the infection). Cell type and time point are not known. The CDR3 loop reads CASSLFAAVRTDTQYF. The CDR3 DNA follows: TGTGCCAGCAGCTTATTTGCGGCGGTACGCACAGATACGCAGTATTTT.